This TCR beta chain stems from a study of blood T cell repertoires in COVID-19. Across the study: COVID-19 samples from acute and convalescent phases originated in the United States, Italy and Spain. PBMCs, B-cell-depleted T cells, or T cells were the source of the cDNA or gDNA that made up the material.

Trimming pared 6 bases from V and 0 bases from J, leaving 15 bases between. The CDR3 is 15 amino acids. Per the germline V gene, CDR1 is SQVTM and CDR2 is ANQGSEA. Study processing details: Estimated nucleated cell counts came from reference gene primer amplification. Using immunoSEQ multiplex PCR, the repertoire was profiled, and TCRdb retains in-frame clones only, with some absent. The V and J calls and clone size were taken over from that table, and D and trimming were inferred from the DNA. The sample carries 340,000 or so clones, 83% recorded once. The sample was peripheral blood. The rearrangement joins TRBV29-1 to TRBJ2-1; maybe TRBD1 (6 bases). The TCR originated in a young man with active or convalescent COVID-19. The CDR3 here is CSVTTGPSSYNEQFF. Here the CDR3 DNA reads TGCAGCGTCACTACAGGGCCGAGCTCCTACAATGAGCAGTTCTTC.